This TCR beta chain was sequenced during a study of T cells after yellow fever vaccination. This CDR3 is 15 amino acids long. CDR1 is SGHTA and CDR2 is FQGNSA in the germline V gene. V was pared by 2 bases and J by 3 bases, with 14 bases between. Each CDR3 protein gets one entry after TCRdb re-called the 5' RACE reads with MiXCR. The repertoire includes about 260,000 distinct CDR3 sequences, 13% of them detected once, and roughly 0.5% sits in the top ten. The specimen was CD4+ T cells sorted from PBMCs, collected 45 days after the yellow fever booster vaccination. This clonotype originated in a young man who received the YFV17D yellow fever vaccine. V usage is TRBV7-2 and J usage is TRBJ2-7; a possible D gene is TRBD2 (5 bases). The CDR3 nucleotides read TGTGCCAGCAGCTTAAGCGGACCGGGGAACTACGAGCAGTACTTC. It yields the protein CASSLSGPGNYEQYF.